A selection of T cell receptor beta chains follows, all from one sample in a study of T-cell memory formation after mild COVID-19. TCRdb processed the 5' RACE reads anew with MiXCR; each CDR3 protein has one entry. Of about 140,000 distinct CDR3 sequences in the sample, roughly 19% were seen once. Material for sequencing was PBMCs or a T cell subset sorted from them (not recorded which). The receptors stem from an adult woman who had mild COVID-19 (a few samples of this study predate the infection). Cell type and time point are not known. Both conserved end residues are part of each CDR3. A D gene is named only where the DNA matches it firmly. Expanded clones are given a class, and other clones once, few, many or no size at all.

TRBV12-3/TRBV12-4,TRBD1,TRBJ2-5,-,CASSFGTGLSQETQYF,TGTGCCAGCAGTTTCGGGACAGGATTGAGTCAAGAGACCCAGTACTTC
TRBV27,-,TRBJ2-6,many,CASSSSSGANVLTF,TGTGCCAGCAGTTCAAGCTCCGGGGCCAACGTCCTGACTTTC
TRBV7-3,-,TRBJ2-4,-,CASSLTRSDIQYF,TGTGCCAGCAGCTTAACGCGTAGCGACATTCAGTACTTC
TRBV4-3,TRBD1,TRBJ1-2,-,CASSQDGRQGNYGYTF,TGCGCCAGCAGCCAAGATGGACGACAGGGCAACTATGGCTACACCTTC
TRBV7-9,-,TRBJ2-7,-,CASRKPGSEQYF,TGTGCCAGCAGGAAACCGGGGAGCGAGCAGTACTTC
TRBV10-3,TRBD2,TRBJ2-1,-,CAIATSGKLGNEQFF,TGTGCCATCGCGACTAGCGGGAAGTTGGGTAATGAGCAGTTCTTC
TRBV12-3/TRBV12-4,TRBD2,TRBJ2-5,few,CASSWSGGTQETQYF,TGTGCCAGCAGTTGGAGCGGGGGGACCCAAGAGACCCAGTACTTC
TRBV5-1,TRBD1,TRBJ2-1,few,CASSLVGTEHNEQFF,TGCGCCAGCAGCTTGGTTGGGACAGAGCACAATGAGCAGTTCTTC
TRBV5-1,TRBD2,TRBJ2-4,-,CASAGGAKNIQYF,TGCGCCAGCGCGGGAGGAGCCAAAAACATTCAGTACTTC
TRBV23-1,-,TRBJ2-5,few,CASFQGHQETQYF,TGCGCCAGCTTCCAGGGGCACCAAGAGACCCAGTACTTC
TRBV10-3,-,TRBJ2-1,-,CAISEFRDNEQFF,TGTGCCATCAGTGAGTTCAGGGACAATGAGCAGTTCTTC
TRBV5-6,-,TRBJ2-5,-,CASSLLGGGAVVETQYF,TGTGCCAGCAGCCTCTTAGGTGGGGGCGCGGTGGTAGAGACCCAGTACTTC
TRBV6-5,TRBD1,TRBJ1-2,-,CASRVGQGSGYTF,TGTGCCAGCAGGGTCGGACAGGGAAGTGGCTACACCTTC
TRBV29-1,TRBD2,TRBJ2-1,few,CSLGLAGGNEQFF,TGCAGCCTGGGACTAGCGGGAGGCAATGAGCAGTTCTTC
TRBV20-1,-,TRBJ2-7,-,CSARGGTSSYEQYF,TGCAGTGCTAGAGGGGGCACGAGCTCCTACGAGCAGTACTTC
TRBV12-3/TRBV12-4,-,TRBJ1-1,-,CASSLLGPTEAFF,TGTGCCAGCAGTTTACTTGGTCCCACTGAAGCTTTCTTT
TRBV12-3/TRBV12-4,-,TRBJ1-2,-,CASSFPRLNGYTF,TGTGCCAGCAGTTTCCCCAGGCTCAATGGCTACACCTTC
TRBV11-3,TRBD2,TRBJ2-4,-,CASSYTRAGGLNIQYF,TGTGCCAGCAGCTACACGAGGGCGGGAGGTCTAAACATTCAGTACTTC
TRBV2,-,TRBJ1-4,-,CASTTGFPVPPTNEKLFF,TGTGCCAGCACAACCGGGTTCCCGGTACCCCCAACTAATGAAAAACTGTTTTTT
TRBV12-3/TRBV12-4,TRBD1,TRBJ2-7,-,CASSKGGTGGYEQYF,TGTGCCAGCAGTAAAGGGGGGACAGGGGGCTACGAGCAGTACTTC
TRBV5-4,-,TRBJ2-6,-,CASSLDSHPGSEANVLTF,TGTGCCAGCAGCTTAGACTCCCACCCCGGGTCTGAGGCCAACGTCCTGACTTTC
TRBV15,TRBD1,TRBJ2-7,-,CATSRVPGQGRNEQYF,TGTGCCACCAGCAGAGTTCCAGGACAGGGAAGGAACGAGCAGTACTTC
TRBV7-2,-,TRBJ2-3,-,CASSLVGSGTDTQYF,TGTGCCAGCAGCTTAGTAGGTAGCGGCACAGATACGCAGTATTTT
TRBV3-1,-,TRBJ2-7,-,CASSSPLTIYEQYF,TGTGCCAGCAGCTCACCTCTGACTATCTACGAGCAGTACTTC
TRBV4-3,-,TRBJ1-2,-,CASSQGTTGYTF,TGCGCCAGCAGCCAGGGGACGACTGGCTACACCTTC
TRBV6-6,TRBD1,TRBJ2-7,-,CASSLAIRQGATYEQYF,TGTGCCAGCAGTTTAGCGATCCGACAGGGGGCGACCTACGAGCAGTACTTC
TRBV5-1,-,TRBJ2-5,-,CASSNGAQETQYF,TGCGCCAGCAGCAACGGGGCCCAAGAGACCCAGTACTTC
TRBV12-5,-,TRBJ1-5,-,CASGLVLRVPLWTQHF,TGTGCTAGTGGTTTGGTACTAAGGGTTCCCCTGTGGACCCAGCATTTT
TRBV7-8,TRBD2,TRBJ2-1,few,CASSTRLAGPYNEQFF,TGTGCCAGCAGTACCCGACTAGCGGGGCCCTACAATGAGCAGTTCTTC
TRBV12-3/TRBV12-4,-,TRBJ2-5,-,CARSSGLMETQYF,TGTGCCAGAAGTTCGGGACTCATGGAGACCCAGTACTTC
TRBV20-1,TRBD2,TRBJ2-1,-,CSAPSGSRNEQFF,TGCAGTGCCCCTAGCGGGAGTAGGAATGAGCAGTTCTTC
TRBV4-1,TRBD2,TRBJ2-4,-,CASSQDRIAGGPQNIQYF,TGCGCCAGCAGCCAAGATCGGATAGCGGGGGGCCCTCAAAACATTCAGTACTTC
TRBV12-3/TRBV12-4,TRBD2,TRBJ2-7,-,CASTLGLAGRYEQYF,TGTGCCAGCACCCTGGGACTAGCGGGTCGCTACGAGCAGTACTTC
TRBV9,-,TRBJ1-2,many,CASSVAQDSRYGYTF,TGTGCCAGCAGCGTAGCTCAAGACAGCCGCTATGGCTACACCTTC
TRBV7-2,-,TRBJ2-1,few,CASSLWRVGNEQFF,TGTGCCAGCAGCTTATGGAGGGTAGGGAATGAGCAGTTCTTC
TRBV7-9,-,TRBJ2-7,few,CASSLARGESSYEQYF,TGTGCCAGCAGCCTAGCCAGGGGTGAAAGCTCCTACGAGCAGTACTTC
TRBV20-1,-,TRBJ2-4,medium-sized,CSARDIDRRTWGNIQYF,TGCAGTGCTAGAGATATCGACAGACGGACCTGGGGAAACATTCAGTACTTC
TRBV5-1,-,TRBJ1-4,once,CASTEGQTTNEKLFF,TGCGCCAGCACGGAGGGTCAAACAACTAATGAAAAACTGTTTTTT
TRBV11-1,-,TRBJ2-6,-,CASSLALGGGANVLTF,TGTGCCAGCAGCTTAGCGCTCGGGGGAGGGGCCAACGTCCTGACTTTC
TRBV5-1,-,TRBJ2-3,few,CASSFGAGGVADTQYF,TGCGCCAGCTCCTTTGGGGCGGGCGGGGTGGCTGATACGCAGTATTTT
TRBV7-8,-,TRBJ2-3,-,CASSFGGVGDTQYF,TGTGCCAGCAGCTTTGGCGGGGTCGGAGATACGCAGTATTTT
TRBV4-3,TRBD1,TRBJ2-1,few,CASSQAGTGGRNEQFF,TGCGCCAGCAGCCAAGCTGGGACAGGGGGCAGAAATGAGCAGTTCTTC
TRBV4-1,-,TRBJ1-4,-,CASSQDRAGATNEKLFF,TGCGCCAGCAGCCAAGATCGAGCCGGTGCAACTAATGAAAAACTGTTTTTT
TRBV30,-,TRBJ2-7,-,CAWSDIPGHEQYF,TGTGCCTGGAGTGATATTCCAGGCCACGAGCAGTACTTC
TRBV12-3/TRBV12-4,TRBD2,TRBJ2-5,many,CASSLSGGQETQYF,TGTGCCAGCAGCCTTAGCGGGGGGCAAGAGACCCAGTACTTC